The rows below give T cell receptor beta chains drawn from one sample of a study of T cell responses to AZD1222 COVID-19 vaccine. TCRdb's copy holds only in-frame clones and misses some; the assay was immunoSEQ multiplex PCR. The data hold about 81,000 clones, with 75% to 95% observed a single time. Here the sequenced sample was peripheral blood, taken 28 days after the second AZD1222 dose. Every receptor here comes from an adult who received the AZD1222 COVID-19 vaccine. CDR3s include the opening cysteine and the closing phenylalanine or tryptophan. The order of the fields is D gene, V gene, J gene, clone size, CDR3 DNA, CDR3 protein. The D gene is left open where the match is weak. Some rows have no size entry. The others give once, few or many, or a class for an expanded clone.

TRBD1	TRBV7-2	TRBJ1-1	once	TGTGCCAGCAGCTTTGACAGGGGACGGATGGCTTTCTTT	CASSFDRGRMAFF
TRBD1	TRBV24-1	TRBJ2-7	NA	TGTGCCACCAGTGATTCCGGGACAGGGGGCTCCTACGAGCAGTACTTC	CATSDSGTGGSYEQYF
TRBD2	TRBV18	TRBJ2-1	NA	TGTGCCAGCTCACCACCGGGGGGACTAGCGGGAGGTACTGAGCAGTTCTTC	CASSPPGGLAGGTEQFF
TRBD1	TRBV7-9	TRBJ2-5	once	TGTGCCAGCAGCTCCGGGACAGGGTACCAAGAGACCCAGTACTTC	CASSSGTGYQETQYF
TRBD2	TRBV2	TRBJ2-1	few	TGTGCCAGCAGAGCCTTAGCGGGAGGTTTCAATGAGCAGTTCTTC	CASRALAGGFNEQFF
NA	TRBV19	TRBJ1-4	NA	TGTGCCAGTAGTATCCCCAGGGGCCTCGGGAGTAATGAAAAACTGTTTTTT	CASSIPRGLGSNEKLFF
TRBD1	TRBV27	TRBJ1-2	NA	TGTGCCAGCAGTGCGGGACAGGGGGTTATTCTGCCGTATGGCTACACCTTC	CASSAGQGVILPYGYTF
TRBD2	TRBV29-1	TRBJ2-7	NA	TGCAGCGCATCAACTAGCGGGGTTACCTACGAGCAGTACTTC	CSASTSGVTYEQYF
TRBD2	TRBV11-3	TRBJ2-1	NA	TGTGCCAGCAGCTTATTAGCGGGTTCCCATGAGCAGTTCTTC	CASSLLAGSHEQFF
TRBD2	TRBV14	TRBJ2-1	NA	TGTGCCAGCAGCCAAGTTCTAGCGGGACGGGGTGAGCAGTTCTTC	CASSQVLAGRGEQFF
TRBD2	TRBV6-5	TRBJ2-7	NA	TGTGCCAGCAACCCTAGCGGGAGAAATACCTACGAGCAGTACTTC	CASNPSGRNTYEQYF
TRBD1	TRBV6-5	TRBJ1-2	NA	TGTGCCAGCAGTTACGACGACAGGGCTCCGTTTTACACCTTC	CASSYDDRAPFYTF
NA	TRBV9	TRBJ2-6	few	TGTGCCAGCAGCGGCCAGTATGGGGCCAACGTCCTGACTTTC	CASSGQYGANVLTF
TRBD2	TRBV4-1	TRBJ2-4	once	TGCGCCAGCAGCCAAGGTTCGAGACTAGCAAACATTCAGTACTTC	CASSQGSRLANIQYF
TRBD1	TRBV5-1	TRBJ2-7	NA	TGCGCCAGCAGCGAGGGACAGGGTAGTCACGAGCAGTACTTC	CASSEGQGSHEQYF
NA	TRBV15	TRBJ2-3	NA	TGTGCCACCAGCAACTACAGGGAAGCGCAGTATTTT	CATSNYREAQYF
NA	TRBV7-9	TRBJ1-2	NA	TGTGCCAGCAGCTTAAACGGATATGGCTACACCTTC	CASSLNGYGYTF
NA	TRBV4-2	TRBJ1-2	NA	TGTGCCAGCAGCCAAGATCAGGCAGCCTATGGCTACACCTTC	CASSQDQAAYGYTF
NA	TRBV5-4	TRBJ1-6	NA	TGTGCCAGCAGCTTGGAAGGGGGAGTTTCACCCCTCCACTTT	CASSLEGGVSPLHF
TRBD1	TRBV7-9	TRBJ2-5	few	TGTGCCAGCAGCCCTGACAGGGGCGGCGGGGAGACCCAGTACTTC	CASSPDRGGGETQYF
TRBD2	TRBV11-3	TRBJ2-1	NA	TGTGCCAGCAGCGGAAAAGCGGGGAGCTCCTACAATGAGCAGTTCTTC	CASSGKAGSSYNEQFF
NA	TRBV28	TRBJ1-2	NA	TGTGCCAGCAGTTCCAACCCCGTTAGGGGGGACGCCTACACCTTC	CASSSNPVRGDAYTF
NA	TRBV12-3/TRBV12-4	TRBJ1-4	NA	TGTGCCAGCAGTACCCTGGGAAAACTGTTTTTT	CASSTLGKLFF
NA	TRBV5-4	TRBJ2-2	NA	TGTGCCAGCACGGTTGGCGGCACCGGGGAGCTGTTTTTT	CASTVGGTGELFF
NA	TRBV14	TRBJ2-2	NA	TGTGCCAGCAGCCCATTTAACACCGGGGAGCTGTTTTTT	CASSPFNTGELFF
TRBD2	TRBV3-1/TRBV3-2	TRBJ2-2	NA	TGTGCCAGCAGTCCGGGACTAGCGACGAACACCGGGGAGCTGTTTTTT	CASSPGLATNTGELFF
NA	TRBV29-1	TRBJ1-2	NA	TGCAGCGTTCGGACAGACCTTAACTATGGCTACACCTTC	CSVRTDLNYGYTF
NA	TRBV13	TRBJ1-3	NA	TGTGCCAGCAGCTTAAAGGGGGTATCTGGAAACACCATATATTTT	CASSLKGVSGNTIYF
TRBD1	TRBV19	TRBJ2-1	NA	TGTGCCAGTAGTATTGCTGGGACAGCTTACAATGAGCAGTTCTTC	CASSIAGTAYNEQFF
TRBD2	TRBV7-3	TRBJ2-1	NA	TGTGCCAGCAGCTTACTCGGACTAGCGGTCTACAATGAGCAGTTCTTC	CASSLLGLAVYNEQFF
TRBD2	TRBV4-2	TRBJ2-7	NA	TGTGCCAGCAGCCTTTCCGGGACTAGCGGCACCTACGAGCAGTACTTC	CASSLSGTSGTYEQYF
NA	TRBV24-1	TRBJ1-5	NA	TGTGCCACCAGTCGGGGTTCGGGACAGCCCCAGCATTTT	CATSRGSGQPQHF
NA	TRBV7-8	TRBJ2-7	NA	TGTGCCAGCAGCTTAGGGCGGACTACCTACGAGCAGTACTTC	CASSLGRTTYEQYF
TRBD1	TRBV28	TRBJ2-3	NA	TGTGCCAGCAGTTTAAATTGGGACAGGGAAGATACGCAGTATTTT	CASSLNWDREDTQYF
NA	TRBV24-1	TRBJ2-7	NA	TGTGCCACCACCCACAATCCCTGGCGGACCAGCTCCTACGAGCAGTACTTC	CATTHNPWRTSSYEQYF